The clone carrying this T cell receptor (beta chain) was found once. Its specificity is unknown. The record originates from a study of OX40 agonist ivuxolimab in advanced cancers. This table comes from immunoSEQ multiplex PCR, and its TCRdb copy is limited to in-frame clones, with some not included. The sample has fewer than 100,000 clones; 80% to 90% are singletons. Notes on the study in general: CD8+ T cells (on average) carried more expanded clones than CD4+ T cells.

Per germline, CDR1 SGHTA and CDR2 FQGNSA. V was clipped by 1 base and J by 7 bases, with 13 bases between them. The CDR3 runs to 15 residues. Sequencing was performed on CD4+ or CD8+ T cells sorted from blood, taken in a trial of the OX40 agonist ivuxolimab. The sequence was collected from an adult with an advanced solid tumor such as melanoma, head and neck, liver or kidney cancer. The rearrangement links TRBV7-2 to TRBJ1-4; maybe TRBD1 (6 bases). CDR3 in DNA: TGTGCCAGCAGCTTAGTCGGGGGGCAGGTTGAAAAACTGTTTTTT. Amino acid sequence: CASSLVGGQVEKLFF. Using reference TRBV7-2 and TRBJ1-4 for the parts outside the CDR3, the full variable domain is GAGVSQSPSNKVTEKGKDVELRCDPISGHTALYWYRQSLGQGLEFLIYFQGNSAPDKSGLPSDRFSAERTGGSVSTLTIQRTQQEDSAVYLCASSLVGGQVEKLFFGSGTQLSVL.